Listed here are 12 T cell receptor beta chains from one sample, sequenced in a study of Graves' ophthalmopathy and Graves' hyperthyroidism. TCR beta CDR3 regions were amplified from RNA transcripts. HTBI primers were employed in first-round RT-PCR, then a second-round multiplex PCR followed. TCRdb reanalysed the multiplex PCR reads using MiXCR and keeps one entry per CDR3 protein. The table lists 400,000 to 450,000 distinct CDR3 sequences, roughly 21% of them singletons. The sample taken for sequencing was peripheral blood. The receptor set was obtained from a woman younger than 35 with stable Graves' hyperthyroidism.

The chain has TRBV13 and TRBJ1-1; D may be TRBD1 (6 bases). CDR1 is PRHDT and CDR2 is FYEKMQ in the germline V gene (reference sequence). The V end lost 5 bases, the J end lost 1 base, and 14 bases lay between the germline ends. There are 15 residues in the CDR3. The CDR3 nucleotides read TGTGCCAGCAGCATTGACAGGAAAGAGAACACTGAAGCTTTCTTT. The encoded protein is CASSIDRKENTEAFF.

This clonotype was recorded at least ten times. The CDR3 is CSARVNREQPQHF. The CDR3 region has the DNA TGCAGTGCTAGGGTAAACAGGGAGCAGCCCCAGCATTTT. The rearrangement uses TRBV20-1 and TRBJ1-5; weak D call: TRBD1 (6 bases). The CDR3 runs to 13 residues. The V gene's germline CDR1 is DFQATT and CDR2 SNEGSKA (reference sequence). V lost 3 bases, J lost 7 bases, and 13 bases lay in between.

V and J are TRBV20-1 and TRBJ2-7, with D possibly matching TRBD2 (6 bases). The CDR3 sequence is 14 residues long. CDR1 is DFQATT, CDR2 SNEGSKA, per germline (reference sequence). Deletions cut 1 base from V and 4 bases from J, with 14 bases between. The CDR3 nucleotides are TGCAGTGCTAGAGGTGAGGGTAGCGGATACGAGCAGTACTTC. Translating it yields CSARGEGSGYEQYF.

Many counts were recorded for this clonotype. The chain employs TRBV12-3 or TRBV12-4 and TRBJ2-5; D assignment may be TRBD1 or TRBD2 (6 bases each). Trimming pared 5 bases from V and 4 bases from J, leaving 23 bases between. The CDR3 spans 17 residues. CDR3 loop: CASSPHGRAKGGETQYF. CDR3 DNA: TGTGCCAGCAGTCCCCACGGCCGGGCTAAGGGGGGAGAGACCCAGTACTTC.

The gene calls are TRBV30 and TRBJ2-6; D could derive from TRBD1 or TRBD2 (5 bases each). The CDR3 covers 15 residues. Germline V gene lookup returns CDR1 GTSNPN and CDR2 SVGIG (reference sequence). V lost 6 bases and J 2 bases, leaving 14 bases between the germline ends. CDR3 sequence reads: CACSIGGAGANVLTF. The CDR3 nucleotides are TGTGCCTGTTCAATTGGGGGAGCTGGGGCCAACGTCCTGACTTTC.

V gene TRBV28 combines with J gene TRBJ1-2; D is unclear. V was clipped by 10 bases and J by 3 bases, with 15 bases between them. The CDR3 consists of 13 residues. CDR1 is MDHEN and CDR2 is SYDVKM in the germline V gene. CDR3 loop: CATQFGEDYGYTF. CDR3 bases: TGTGCCACCCAGTTTGGGGAAGACTATGGCTACACCTTC.

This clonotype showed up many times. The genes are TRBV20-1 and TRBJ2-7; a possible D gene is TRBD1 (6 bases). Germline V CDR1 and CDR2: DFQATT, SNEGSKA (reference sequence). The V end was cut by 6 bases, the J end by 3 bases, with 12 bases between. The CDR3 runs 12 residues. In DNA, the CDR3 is TGCAGTGCCCCAGGGGAGATCTACGAGCAGTACTTC. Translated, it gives CSAPGEIYEQYF.

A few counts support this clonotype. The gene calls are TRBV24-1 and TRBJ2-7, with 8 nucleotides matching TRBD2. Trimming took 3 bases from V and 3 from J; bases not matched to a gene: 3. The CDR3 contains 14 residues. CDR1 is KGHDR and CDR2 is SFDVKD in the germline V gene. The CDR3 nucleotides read TGTGCCACCAGTGATACCGGGACTAGCTACGAGCAGTACTTC. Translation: CATSDTGTSYEQYF.

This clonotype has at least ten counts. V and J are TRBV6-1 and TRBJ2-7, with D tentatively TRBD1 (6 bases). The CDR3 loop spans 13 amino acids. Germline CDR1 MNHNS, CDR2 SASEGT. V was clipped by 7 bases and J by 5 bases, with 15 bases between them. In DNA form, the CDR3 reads TGTGCCAGCACCCCCCCAGGGGACCACGAGCAGTACTTC. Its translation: CASTPPGDHEQYF.

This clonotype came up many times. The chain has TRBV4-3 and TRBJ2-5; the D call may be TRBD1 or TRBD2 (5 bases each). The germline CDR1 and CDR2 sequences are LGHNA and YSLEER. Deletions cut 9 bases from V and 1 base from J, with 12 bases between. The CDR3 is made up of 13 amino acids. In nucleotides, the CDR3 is TGCGCCAGTGCTGGGACCTTCCAAGAGACCCAGTACTTC. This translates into CASAGTFQETQYF.

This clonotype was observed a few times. The CDR3: CASSGGGSETQYF. CDR3 coding DNA: TGTGCCAGCAGTGGAGGGGGCTCGGAGACCCAGTACTTC. The genes are TRBV27 and TRBJ2-5, with D perhaps TRBD1 (7 bases). In germline, CDR1 is MNHEY, CDR2 SMNVEV (reference sequence). Deletions cut 5 bases from V and 5 bases from J, with 12 bases between. CDR3 length equals 13 residues.

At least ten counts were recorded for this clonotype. CDR3: CASSYSIARQSQETQYF. The CDR3 DNA sequence: TGTGCCAGCAGTTACTCGATCGCAAGACAGAGCCAAGAGACCCAGTACTTC. This rearrangement joins TRBV6-2 or TRBV6-3 to TRBJ2-5; perhaps TRBD1 as D (5 bases). Germline V gene lookup returns CDR1 MNHEY and CDR2 SVGEGT. Trimming stripped 0 bases from V and 1 base from J, with 15 bases between. The CDR3 runs 17 residues.